This record looks at one TCR beta chain sequence and its context. Germline assignment: CDR1 DFQATT and CDR2 SNEGSKA (reference sequence). CDR3 length equals 11 residues. The V end lost 7 bases, the J end lost 6 bases, and 10 bases lay between the germline ends. The data stem from a study of CD8+CD57+ T cells in acquired aplastic anemia. Study background: The mean DNA yield obtained from sorted CD4+ and CD8+ cells came to about 3.2 ug.

Using genomic DNA as the template, TCR beta VDJ and CDR3 profiling was carried out. TCRdb re-called the reads through MiXCR, storing one row per CDR3 protein. Here the sample spans about 110,000 distinct CDR3 sequences, about half being singletons. This TCR derives from a human donor in good health, serving as a control. V usage is TRBV20-1 and J usage is TRBJ2-4; D is undetermined. Sequencing was carried out using sorted CD4+, CD8+, or CD8+CD57+ T cells (not recorded which) from PBMCs. CDR3 nucleotide sequence: TGCAGTGTCCGCAAAGGAAACATTCAGTACTTC. It yields the protein CSVRKGNIQYF.